This T cell receptor beta chain was identified during a study of blood T cell repertoires in COVID-19. Study-level background: Material from acute and convalescent COVID-19 was sourced from the United States, Italy and Spain. In each case, the material was cDNA or gDNA derived from T cells, B-cell-depleted T cells, or PBMCs.

The repertoire was sequenced with immunoSEQ multiplex PCR; TCRdb's copy has only in-frame clones and lacks some. The table records about 200,000 clones, approximately 90% of them present only once. Germline V gene sequence: CDR1 LNHDA, CDR2 SQIVND (reference sequence). This CDR3 has 13 residues. V gave up 3 bases and J gave up 8 bases, with 13 bases separating them. V usage is TRBV19 and J usage is TRBJ1-2; a possible D gene is TRBD1 (5 bases). The receptor was derived from a man aged 45-65 years with COVID-19, enrolled during active disease. Sequenced input: peripheral blood. The CDR3 sequence: CASSIQGAGGYTF. The CDR3 DNA reads TGTGCCAGTAGTATTCAGGGTGCTGGGGGCTACACCTTC.